One and the same sample provided the 8 T cell receptor beta chains below, sequenced in a study of cytomegalovirus exposure and HLA in healthy donors. Researchers ran the PCR with 60 Vbeta and 13 Jbeta primers. TCRdb's table, derived via immunoSEQ multiplex PCR, lists solely in-frame clones and lacks some. The sample lists roughly 200,000 clones; roughly four fifths were seen once. Specimen: PBMCs. These receptors originate from a woman between 18 and 29 years old in good health and CMV-seronegative.

The V call is TRBV7-8, the J call TRBJ1-5; tentative D call: TRBD1 (6 bases). The V end was cut by 2 bases, the J end by 1 base, with 18 bases between. Germline CDR1 and CDR2: SGHVS and FQNEAQ. This CDR3 is built from 18 residues. The CDR3 DNA sequence: TGTGCCAGCAGCTTATTGGGCTGGGGGGGCAAAAGCAATCAGCCCCAGCATTTT. Translated: CASSLLGWGGKSNQPQHF.

This sequence joins TRBV2 and TRBJ2-5; a weak D match, TRBD2 (6 bases). The CDR3 is made up of 16 amino acids. V lost 0 bases to trimming and J lost 6 bases, with 17 bases between them. The germline V gene encodes CDR1 SNHLY and CDR2 FYNNEI. Written as DNA, the CDR3 is TGTGCCAGCAGTGAAGCGGGACTCGCGGCCGGCCAGACCCAGTACTTC. It is translated as CASSEAGLAAGQTQYF.

This clone was detected only once. The chain employs TRBV15 and TRBJ1-1, with TRBD1 matching 9 bases. With 3 bases clipped from V and 3 bases from J, the junction kept 8 bases outside the gene matches. Germline V gives CDR1 LNHNV, CDR2 YYDKDF (reference sequence). CDR3 size: 16 residues. CDR3: CATSSRDREKDTEAFF. In DNA form, the CDR3 reads TGTGCCACCAGCAGCCGGGACAGGGAGAAGGACACTGAAGCTTTCTTT.

J is TRBJ2-6 and V is TRBV7-2; a possible D gene is TRBD1 (6 bases). Trimming stripped 5 bases from V and 0 bases from J, with 17 bases between. The CDR3 totals 18 residues. Germline loops: CDR1 SGHTA, CDR2 FQGNSA. CDR3 nucleotides: TGTGCCAGCAGCCCATGGGGGACGGACAGCTCTGGGGCCAACGTCCTGACTTTC. It specifies CASSPWGTDSSGANVLTF. Using reference TRBV7-2 and TRBJ2-6 for the parts outside the CDR3, the full variable domain is GAGVSQSPSNKVTEKGKDVELRCDPISGHTALYWYRQSLGQGLEFLIYFQGNSAPDKSGLPSDRFSAERTGGSVSTLTIQRTQQEDSAVYLCASSPWGTDSSGANVLTFGAGSRLTVL.

This chain uses TRBV9 with TRBJ2-1; 12 bases line up with TRBD2. The trim removed 4 bases at V and 9 bases at J, leaving 11 bases unmatched. CDR1 and CDR2 from the germline V gene are SGDLS and YYNGEE. The CDR3 has 16 residues. CDR3 sequence reads: CASSTRLAGAAGEQFF. The DNA for the CDR3 is TGTGCCAGCAGCACCCGACTAGCGGGAGCAGCGGGTGAGCAGTTCTTC.

The CDR3 loop reads CASSSTYSGRAYNEQFF. CDR3 nucleotides: TGTGCCAGCAGTTCAACCTATAGCGGGAGGGCCTACAATGAGCAGTTCTTC. The chain uses TRBV28 and TRBJ2-1, with 11 bases fitting TRBD2. The length of the CDR3 is 17 residues. Germline loops: CDR1 MDHEN, CDR2 SYDVKM. After removal of 4 bases from V and 2 bases from J, the junction contained 7 bases not matched to a gene.

CDR3 bases: TGTGCCAGCAGCCGGGAGGAGAGTCCTAATGAAAAACTGTTTTTT. Protein product: CASSREESPNEKLFF. The chain has TRBV5-5 and TRBJ1-4; D gene unclear. V was clipped by 4 bases and J by 3 bases, with 13 bases between them. The CDR3 is made up of 15 amino acids. CDR1 and CDR2 from the germline V gene are SGHKS and YYEKEE (reference sequence).

The gene calls are TRBV11-2 and TRBJ2-1; TRBD2 might be the D (6 bases). V lost 6 bases and J lost 1, with 13 bases in between. Germline CDR1 is SGHAT and CDR2 is FQNNGV. This CDR3 region has 15 residues. DNA for the CDR3: TGTGCCAGCAGTTTGGGCGGGGTATCCTACAATGAGCAGTTCTTC. Protein sequence: CASSLGGVSYNEQFF.